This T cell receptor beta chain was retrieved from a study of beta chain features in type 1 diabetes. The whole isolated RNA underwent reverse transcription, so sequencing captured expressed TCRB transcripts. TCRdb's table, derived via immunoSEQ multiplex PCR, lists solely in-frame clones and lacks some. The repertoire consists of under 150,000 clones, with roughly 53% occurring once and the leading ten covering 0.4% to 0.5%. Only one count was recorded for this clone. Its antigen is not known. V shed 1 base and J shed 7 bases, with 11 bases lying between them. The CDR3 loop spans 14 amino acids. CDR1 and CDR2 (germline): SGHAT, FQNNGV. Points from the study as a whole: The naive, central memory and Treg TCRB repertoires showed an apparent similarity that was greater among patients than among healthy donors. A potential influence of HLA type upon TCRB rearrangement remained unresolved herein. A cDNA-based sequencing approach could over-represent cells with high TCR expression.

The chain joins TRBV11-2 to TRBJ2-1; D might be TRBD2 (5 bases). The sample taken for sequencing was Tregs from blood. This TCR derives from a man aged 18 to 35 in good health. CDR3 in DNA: TGTGCCAGCAGCTTAGCGGGAAGTTGGAATGAGCAGTTCTTC. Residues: CASSLAGSWNEQFF. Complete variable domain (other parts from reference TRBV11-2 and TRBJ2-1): EAGVAQSPRYKIIEKRQSVAFWCNPISGHATLYWYQQILGQGPKLLIQFQNNGVVDDSQLPKDRFSAERLKGVDSTLKIQPAKLEDSAVYLCASSLAGSWNEQFFGPGTRLTVL.